The source of this TCR beta chain is a study of tumor and adjacent non-tumor tissue in lung cancer. Study-level background: Histology: under 15 adenocarcinoma, 2 squamous cell carcinoma, 1 small cell lung cancer.

TCRbeta libraries were built with three rounds of nested PCR, modified from ARM-PCR. TCRdb used MiXCR to reprocess the multiplex PCR reads, holding one entry per CDR3 protein. The sample has about 48,000 distinct CDR3 sequences, 64% seen once. General study results and limits: In normal lung, the top 100 clones were significantly more dominant than in tumor.

Of note for this clonotype: Its antigen is not identified. One end of the junction fails to match germline, which may point to a read error.

RNA was extracted from bulk tissue without any cell sorting. More than 3 cm separated this lung sample from the edge of the tumor. The CDR3 has 17 amino acids. Germline V gene lookup returns CDR1 ENHRY and CDR2 SYGVKD. The source is a woman in her 70s with non-small cell lung cancer. Sequenced material: distant non-tumor lung tissue. This chain links TRBV10-3 with TRBJ2-7; 8 nucleotides agree with TRBD1. The DNA of the CDR3 is TGTGCCATCAGGACAGGGGAACCAGCGGGTGTTCCCTACGAACAGTATTTC. Translation: CAIRTGEPAGVPYEQYF.